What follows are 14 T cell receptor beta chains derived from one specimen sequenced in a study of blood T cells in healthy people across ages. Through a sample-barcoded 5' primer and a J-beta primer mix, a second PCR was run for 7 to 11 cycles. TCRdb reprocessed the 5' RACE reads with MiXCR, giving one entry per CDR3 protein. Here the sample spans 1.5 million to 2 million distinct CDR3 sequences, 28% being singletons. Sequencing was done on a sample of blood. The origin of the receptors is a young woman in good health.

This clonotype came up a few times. CDR3 sequence: CATISRDRVRGEQFF. CDR3 in DNA: TGTGCCACCATATCCCGGGACAGGGTAAGGGGTGAGCAGTTCTTC. The J gene is TRBJ2-1, the V gene TRBV2; TRBD1 matches at 9 bases. V shed 10 bases, J shed 9 bases, and the junction held 16 bases outside the gene matches. Looked up from germline, CDR1 is SNHLY and CDR2 is FYNNEI. This CDR3 region has 15 residues. Full variable domain (missing parts from reference TRBV2 and TRBJ2-1): EPEVTQTPSHQVTQMGQEVILRCVPISNHLYFYWYRQILGQKVEFLVSFYNNEISEKSEIFDDQFSVERPDGSNFTLKIRSTKLEDSAMYFCATISRDRVRGEQFFGPGTRLTVL.

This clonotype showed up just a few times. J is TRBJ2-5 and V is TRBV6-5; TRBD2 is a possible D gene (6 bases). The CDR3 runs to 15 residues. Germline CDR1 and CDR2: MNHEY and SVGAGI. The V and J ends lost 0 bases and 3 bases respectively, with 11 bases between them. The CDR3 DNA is TGTGCCAGCAGTTACTCGATCCCGGGAGAAGAGACCCAGTACTTC. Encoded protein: CASSYSIPGEETQYF.

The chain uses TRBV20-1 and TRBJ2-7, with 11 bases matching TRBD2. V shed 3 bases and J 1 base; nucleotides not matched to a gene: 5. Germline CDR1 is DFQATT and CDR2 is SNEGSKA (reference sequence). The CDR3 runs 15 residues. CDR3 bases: TGCAGTGCTAGTTTGGGGACTAGCGGATCCTACGAGCAGTACTTC. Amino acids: CSASLGTSGSYEQYF.

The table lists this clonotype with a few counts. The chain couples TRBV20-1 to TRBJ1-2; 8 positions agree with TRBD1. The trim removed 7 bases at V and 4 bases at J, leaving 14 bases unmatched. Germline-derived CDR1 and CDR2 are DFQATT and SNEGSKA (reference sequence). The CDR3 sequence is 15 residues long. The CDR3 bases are TGCAGTGTAACCCGCCAGGACAGGGCAGGCTATGGCTACACCTTC. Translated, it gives CSVTRQDRAGYGYTF.

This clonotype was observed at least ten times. The CDR3 protein is CASRGRGGGSSYNEQFF. In DNA, the CDR3 is TGTGCCAGCAGGGGTAGGGGGGGAGGCTCTTCCTACAATGAGCAGTTCTTC. The rearrangement uses TRBV6-1 and TRBJ2-1, with D possibly matching TRBD2 (7 bases). CDR1 and CDR2 (germline): MNHNS, SASEGT. Deletions cut 6 bases from V and 1 base from J, with 19 bases between. The CDR3 extends over 17 amino acids.

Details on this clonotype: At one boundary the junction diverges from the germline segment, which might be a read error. Here the CDR3 reads CASSPQTGIADTEYF. The CDR3 DNA is TGTGCCAGCAGTCCGCAGACAGGGATCGCAGATACGGAGTATTTT. This rearrangement joins TRBV12-3 or TRBV12-4 to TRBJ2-3; 7 nucleotides match TRBD1. CDR3 length: 15 residues.

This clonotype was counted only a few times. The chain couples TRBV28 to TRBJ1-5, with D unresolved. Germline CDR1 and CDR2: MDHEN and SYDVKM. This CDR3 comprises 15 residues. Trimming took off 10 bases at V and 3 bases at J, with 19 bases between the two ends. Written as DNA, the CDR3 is TGTGCCACCCTTCGACAAAGGGTGATCAATCAGCCCCAGCATTTT. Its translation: CATLRQRVINQPQHF.

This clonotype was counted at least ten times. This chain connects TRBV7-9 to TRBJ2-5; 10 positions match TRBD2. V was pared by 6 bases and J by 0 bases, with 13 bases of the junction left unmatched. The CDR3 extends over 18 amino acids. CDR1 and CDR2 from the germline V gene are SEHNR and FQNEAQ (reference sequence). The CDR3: CASRQPASGGPYQETQYF. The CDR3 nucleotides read TGTGCCAGCAGGCAACCGGCTAGCGGGGGACCGTACCAAGAGACCCAGTACTTC.

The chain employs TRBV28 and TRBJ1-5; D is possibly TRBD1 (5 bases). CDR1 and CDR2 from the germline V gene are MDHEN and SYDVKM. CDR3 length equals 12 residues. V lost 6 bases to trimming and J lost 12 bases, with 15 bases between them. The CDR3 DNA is TGTGCCAGCAGCTCCTCTAGGACAAACCAGCATTTT. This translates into CASSSSRTNQHF.

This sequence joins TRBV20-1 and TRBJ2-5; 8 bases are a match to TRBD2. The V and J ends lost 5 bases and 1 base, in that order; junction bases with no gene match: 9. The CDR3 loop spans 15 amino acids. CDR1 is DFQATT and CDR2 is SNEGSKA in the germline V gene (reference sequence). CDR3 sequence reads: CSAYGTSPTQETQYF. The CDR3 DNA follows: TGCAGTGCTTATGGGACTAGTCCCACCCAAGAGACCCAGTACTTC.

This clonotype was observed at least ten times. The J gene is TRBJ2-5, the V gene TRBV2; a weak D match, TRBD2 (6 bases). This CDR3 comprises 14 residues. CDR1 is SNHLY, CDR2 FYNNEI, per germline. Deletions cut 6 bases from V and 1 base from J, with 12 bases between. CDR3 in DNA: TGTGCCAGCAGGGCGGCGGGGTTCCAAGAGACCCAGTACTTC. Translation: CASRAAGFQETQYF.

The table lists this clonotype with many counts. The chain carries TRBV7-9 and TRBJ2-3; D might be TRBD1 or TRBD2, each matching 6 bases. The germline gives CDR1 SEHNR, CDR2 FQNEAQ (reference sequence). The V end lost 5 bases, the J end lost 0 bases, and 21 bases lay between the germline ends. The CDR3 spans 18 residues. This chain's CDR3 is CASSPGRGLPSSTDTQYF. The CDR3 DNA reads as TGTGCCAGCAGCCCTGGTCGGGGGCTCCCCTCGAGCACAGATACGCAGTATTTT.

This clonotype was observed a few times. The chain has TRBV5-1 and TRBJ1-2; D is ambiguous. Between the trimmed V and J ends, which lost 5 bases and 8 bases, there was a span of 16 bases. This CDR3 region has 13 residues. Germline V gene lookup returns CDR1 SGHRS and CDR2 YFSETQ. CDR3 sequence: CASSPPGKRGYTF. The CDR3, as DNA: TGCGCCAGCAGTCCGCCGGGGAAAAGGGGCTACACCTTC.

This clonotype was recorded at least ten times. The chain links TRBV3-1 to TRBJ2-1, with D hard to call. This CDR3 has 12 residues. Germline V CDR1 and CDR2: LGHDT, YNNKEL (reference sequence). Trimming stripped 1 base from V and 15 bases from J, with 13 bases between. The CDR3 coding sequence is TGTGCCAGCAGCCAAGTAGGTAGCCAGTGGTTCTTC. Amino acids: CASSQVGSQWFF.